One sample yielded the 18 T cell receptor beta chains listed below, sequenced in a study of CD8 T cells in ankylosing spondylitis. MiXCR, applied by TCRdb to the 5' RACE reads, yields one record per CDR3 protein. Among some 250,000 distinct CDR3 sequences listed, 8.6% were seen once. Sequenced: blood, either unsorted or a sorted T cell fraction (not recorded which). The receptors shown here come from a male donor with ankylosing spondylitis or in good health (not recorded which).

In this sample, this clonotype turned up many times. This chain uses TRBV4-3 with TRBJ2-1; 8 bases map to TRBD2. The CDR3 has 17 residues. The junction had 12 bases not matched to a gene; V was cut back by 1 base and J by 7 bases. The germline gives CDR1 LGHNA, CDR2 YSLEER. The CDR3 DNA sequence: TGCGCCAGCAGCCAAGGATTGGCGGGACTAGGGGAGAATGAGCAGTTCTTC. As protein: CASSQGLAGLGENEQFF.

The chain has TRBV9 and TRBJ2-2; 8 nucleotides agree with TRBD1. This CDR3 is built from 17 residues. Germline V gene lookup returns CDR1 SGDLS and CDR2 YYNGEE. The junction had 9 bases not matched to a gene; V was cut back by 0 bases and J by 5 bases. The CDR3 bases are TGTGCCAGCAGCGTAGGCGCCGGGACAGGACTGACCGGGGAGCTGTTTTTT. Translated, it gives CASSVGAGTGLTGELFF. The variable domain in full, completed from reference TRBV9 and TRBJ2-2, reads DSGVTQTPKHLITATGQRVTLRCSPRSGDLSVYWYQQSLDQGLQFLIQYYNGEERAKGNILERFSAQQFPDLHSELNLSSLELGDSALYFCASSVGAGTGLTGELFFGEGSRLTVL.

Many counts were recorded for this clonotype. This chain joins TRBV5-5 and TRBJ2-1; 7 bases map to TRBD2. In germline, CDR1 is SGHKS, CDR2 YYEKEE (reference sequence). The CDR3 covers 13 residues. Germline trimming cut 0 bases from V and 8 bases from J; bases unmatched to any gene: 2. The DNA for the CDR3 is TGTGCCAGCAGCTTGGCCGGGAGGCATGAGCAGTTCTTC. It yields the protein CASSLAGRHEQFF.

This clonotype was seen ten or more times. CDR3: CASSLEGTAYEQYF. The CDR3 region has the DNA TGTGCCAGCAGCTTAGAAGGGACAGCCTACGAGCAGTACTTC. J is TRBJ2-7 and V is TRBV11-2, with 7 positions matching TRBD1. V dropped 0 bases and J dropped 2; count of bases not matched to a gene: 1. Germline V gene sequence: CDR1 SGHAT, CDR2 FQNNGV. The length of the CDR3 is 14 residues.

This clonotype came up a few times. The chain combines TRBV7-8 with TRBJ2-3, with D perhaps TRBD1 (6 bases). Trimming took off 7 bases at V and 2 bases at J, with 13 bases between the two ends. Germline CDR1 SGHVS, CDR2 FQNEAQ. The CDR3 contains 14 residues. The CDR3 nucleotides read TGTGCCAGCATCGAGGACAGATCCACAGATACGCAGTATTTT. It is translated as CASIEDRSTDTQYF.

This clonotype has at least ten counts. The chain employs TRBV12-3 or TRBV12-4 and TRBJ2-2; D may be TRBD2 (6 bases). The CDR3 covers 15 residues. The V end was cut by 3 bases, the J end by 6 bases, with 14 bases between. DNA of the CDR3: TGTGCCAGCAGTTTCCGATCGGGACTCGCCGGGGAGCTGTTTTTT. Encoded protein: CASSFRSGLAGELFF.

This chain joins TRBV4-1 and TRBJ2-5, with 9 bases aligning to TRBD2. V trimming: 2 bases; J trimming: 2 bases; junction bases outside the gene matches: 3. CDR3 length equals 15 residues. Per the germline V gene, CDR1 is MGHRA and CDR2 is YSYEKL. The CDR3 protein is CASSQLAGTQETQYF. The CDR3 DNA sequence: TGCGCCAGCAGCCAACTAGCGGGGACACAAGAGACCCAGTACTTC.

The chain has TRBV7-2 and TRBJ2-7; 10 bases align to TRBD1. J lost 4 bases, V lost 5 bases, and 8 bases had no gene match. The CDR3 contains 15 residues. Germline V gene lookup returns CDR1 SGHTA and CDR2 FQGNSA. Written as DNA, the CDR3 is TGTGCCAGCAGCACTTCTCCGGGACAGGGGTACGAGCAGTACTTC. Translation gives CASSTSPGQGYEQYF. Combining the CDR3 with reference TRBV7-2 and TRBJ2-7 gives the whole variable domain GAGVSQSPSNKVTEKGKDVELRCDPISGHTALYWYRQSLGQGLEFLIYFQGNSAPDKSGLPSDRFSAERTGGSVSTLTIQRTQQEDSAVYLCASSTSPGQGYEQYFGPGTRLTVT.

This clonotype was counted ten times or more. The gene calls are TRBV20-1 and TRBJ1-4; D is perhaps TRBD1 (5 bases). The CDR3 length is 13 residues. The germline V gene has CDR1 DFQATT and CDR2 SNEGSKA (reference sequence). V gave up 3 bases and J gave up 7 bases, with 12 bases separating them. In nucleotides, the CDR3 is TGCAGTGCTAGCAGAGGGGCGCCTGAAAAACTGTTTTTT. It encodes CSASRGAPEKLFF.

This clonotype was recorded at least ten times. The chain is built from TRBV7-2 and TRBJ2-7; D remains unclear. This CDR3 contains 13 residues. The V end lost 2 bases, the J end lost 3 bases, and 8 bases lay between the germline ends. Germline-derived CDR1 and CDR2 are SGHTA and FQGNSA. The CDR3 here is CASSLQASYEQYF. Written as DNA, the CDR3 is TGTGCCAGCAGCTTACAGGCGAGCTACGAGCAGTACTTC.

This clonotype turned up a few times. The chain carries TRBV12-3 or TRBV12-4 and TRBJ2-2, with D uncertain. The CDR3 has 15 residues. The ends were cut back, 3 bases at V and 0 bases at J, with 8 bases in the middle. The CDR3 bases are TGTGCCAGCAGTTTTGCCGGGCCGAACACCGGGGAGCTGTTTTTT. Residues: CASSFAGPNTGELFF.

There are a few counts of this clonotype. V and J are TRBV7-2 and TRBJ1-2, with TRBD1 identical over 12 bases. The J segment lost 4 bases and the V segment lost 5 bases, leaving 5 bases of the junction unmatched. The CDR3 totals 15 residues. Looked up from germline, CDR1 is SGHTA and CDR2 is FQGNSA. The CDR3 DNA is TGTGCCAGCAGCCTCCGGGACAGGGGGCCCTATGGCTACACCTTC. Its translation: CASSLRDRGPYGYTF.

In this sample, this clonotype turned up many times. The rearrangement uses TRBV7-9 and TRBJ2-1; a possible D gene is TRBD1 (6 bases). CDR3 size: 15 residues. CDR1 is SEHNR and CDR2 is FQNEAQ in the germline V gene (reference sequence). Trimming removed 1 base at V and 8 bases at J, with 15 bases between. The CDR3 reads CASSLEGVYAYEQFF. CDR3 DNA: TGTGCCAGCAGCTTAGAGGGGGTCTATGCCTATGAGCAGTTCTTC.

This clonotype was seen many times. The rearrangement uses TRBV7-9 and TRBJ2-2, with D tentatively TRBD1 or TRBD2 (6 bases each). Germline V CDR1 and CDR2: SEHNR, FQNEAQ (reference sequence). V was trimmed by 8 bases and J by 3 bases, leaving 16 bases between them. CDR3 length equals 15 residues. The CDR3 protein is CASSLGGPYTGELFF. CDR3 coding DNA: TGTGCCAGCTCGCTAGGGGGGCCTTACACCGGGGAGCTGTTTTTT.

This clonotype was seen ten or more times. The V call is TRBV7-8, the J call TRBJ2-7; 7 bases match TRBD2. Losses at the gene ends were 3 bases for V and 2 bases for J; bases not matched to a gene: 4. There are 14 residues in the CDR3. Germline loops: CDR1 SGHVS, CDR2 FQNEAQ. The CDR3 region has the DNA TGTGCCAGCAGCTTCGGGGAGGGCCCCTACGAGCAGTACTTC. Residues: CASSFGEGPYEQYF.

This clonotype was observed many times. V usage is TRBV24-1 and J usage is TRBJ2-5; 10 positions match TRBD1. Germline CDR1 and CDR2: KGHDR and SFDVKD. CDR3 length equals 15 residues. With 3 bases clipped from V and 4 bases from J, the junction kept 4 bases outside the gene matches. For the CDR3, the DNA is TGTGCCACCAGTGATCCGAGGACAGGGGGAGAGACCCAGTACTTC. Amino acids: CATSDPRTGGETQYF.

This clonotype was counted once. This chain links TRBV18 with TRBJ2-1; a weak D match, TRBD1 (6 bases). The ends were cut back, 3 bases at V and 2 bases at J, with 8 bases in the middle. The CDR3 totals 14 residues. The germline gives CDR1 KGHSH, CDR2 LQKENI. CDR3 loop: CASSPGTTYNEQFF. The CDR3 bases are TGTGCCAGCTCACCCGGGACAACCTACAATGAGCAGTTCTTC. Looking up the rest from reference TRBV18 and TRBJ2-1 gives the full variable domain: NAGVMQNPRHLVRRRGQEARLRCSPMKGHSHVYWYRQLPEEGLKFMVYLQKENIIDESGMPKERFSAEFPKEGPSILRIQQVVRGDSAAYFCASSPGTTYNEQFFGPGTRLTVL.

This clonotype occurred many times. The V gene is TRBV5-5, the J gene TRBJ2-1; 9 nucleotides match TRBD2. Trimming at V came to 4 bases and at J to 9 bases, leaving 5 bases not matched to a gene. This CDR3 region has 13 residues. Germline CDR1 SGHKS, CDR2 YYEKEE (reference sequence). CDR3 sequence: CASSAGLAGEQFF. The DNA for the CDR3 is TGTGCCAGCAGCGCGGGACTAGCAGGTGAGCAGTTCTTC.